The rows below give T cell receptor beta chains drawn from one sample of a study of PD-1 blockade in classical Hodgkin lymphoma. Some clones are missing from TCRdb's copy, which holds only in-frame ones; the method was immunoSEQ multiplex PCR. The data show 70,000 or so clones, roughly 93% seen once. Sequencing used peripheral blood mononuclear cells (PBMCs). These receptors were obtained from a human donor with classical Hodgkin lymphoma. Both conserved end residues are part of each CDR3. D genes are given only for firm matches. Rows give clone size only sometimes, using once, few, many, or a class for an expanded clone.

CASSLASGQSSYEQYF TGTGCCAGCAGCTTAGCGTCGGGACAGAGCTCCTACGAGCAGTACTTC TRBJ2-7 NA TRBV7-2 TRBD1
CASSTQGSLGYGYTF TGTGCCAGTAGTACGCAGGGTTCCTTGGGATATGGCTACACCTTC TRBJ1-2 NA TRBV19 NA
CASSEYLLGAAGNTIYF TGTGCCAGCAGTGAATATCTTCTGGGAGCGGCTGGAAACACCATATATTTT TRBJ1-3 NA TRBV2 NA
CASSVGGMAGAVETQYF TGTGCCAGCAGCGTAGGAGGAATGGCGGGGGCTGTTGAGACCCAGTACTTC TRBJ2-5 NA TRBV9 NA
CASSLVASGLEQYF TGCGCCAGCAGCTTGGTTGCATCCGGACTCGAGCAGTACTTC TRBJ2-7 NA TRBV5-1 NA
CASRGTGRRNTIYF TGTGCCAGCAGGGGGACAGGGAGGAGAAACACCATATATTTT TRBJ1-3 once TRBV7-2 TRBD1
CASSLAYRGERYF TGTGCCAGCAGTTTAGCGTATCGGGGGGAGCGGTACTTC TRBJ2-7 few TRBV27 TRBD2
CASSSDGTDTQYF TGTGCCAGCAGTTCAGACGGCACAGATACGCAGTATTTT TRBJ2-3 NA TRBV6-5 NA
CSVARGLWGYTF TGCAGCGTTGCAAGAGGGCTCTGGGGCTACACCTTC TRBJ1-2 NA TRBV29-1 NA
CASSLTGTYGYTF TGTGCCAGCAGTCTAACAGGGACCTATGGCTACACCTTC TRBJ1-2 NA TRBV27 NA
CASSPGSGTSLNEQFF TGTGCCAGCAGTCCTGGATCAGGGACTAGCTTGAATGAGCAGTTCTTC TRBJ2-1 NA TRBV9 TRBD2
CASSLFSAGEETQYF TGTGCCAGCAGCTTATTCTCGGCAGGGGAAGAGACCCAGTACTTC TRBJ2-5 NA TRBV7-6 NA
CASSVGYRAGGPGELFF TGTGCCAGCAGCGTAGGTTATCGAGCGGGAGGGCCCGGGGAGCTGTTTTTT TRBJ2-2 NA TRBV9 TRBD2
CASSSPYTEAFF TGTGCCAGCAGCTCACCCTACACTGAAGCTTTCTTT TRBJ1-1 NA TRBV5-4 NA
CASSVGGVVYEQYF TGTGCCAGCAGTGTTGGGGGAGTAGTATACGAGCAGTACTTC TRBJ2-7 NA TRBV6-1 NA
CAISGSRYDGETQYF TGTGCCATCTCCGGTAGCCGTTACGACGGGGAGACCCAGTACTTC TRBJ2-5 NA TRBV10-3 NA
CASRMGQGANKQYF TGTGCCAGCAGGATGGGACAGGGAGCTAACAAGCAGTACTTC TRBJ2-7 NA TRBV6-1 TRBD1
CAISVQGSSGYTF TGTGCCATCAGTGTTCAGGGAAGTAGTGGCTACACCTTC TRBJ1-2 NA TRBV10-3 NA
CASSRLPGQGIQGYTF TGTGCCAGTAGCCGTCTACCGGGACAGGGGATTCAGGGCTACACCTTC TRBJ1-2 NA TRBV19 TRBD1
CAWSVKPWGQGLYSNQPQHF TGTGCCTGGAGTGTAAAGCCCTGGGGACAGGGGCTTTATAGCAATCAGCCCCAGCATTTT TRBJ1-5 NA TRBV30 TRBD1
CASSLRAGEIDTQYF TGTGCCAGCAGCTTGAGAGCGGGAGAGATAGATACGCAGTATTTT TRBJ2-3 NA TRBV7-2 TRBD2
CASSQGAGPYEQYF TGTGCCAGCAGCCAGGGAGCCGGTCCCTACGAGCAGTACTTC TRBJ2-7 NA TRBV5-4 NA
CASSLAGTGGGYTF TGTGCCAGCAGCTTAGCGGGGACAGGGGGTGGCTACACCTTC TRBJ1-2 NA TRBV7-8 TRBD1
CASSLESAEAFF TGTGCCAGCAGCTTAGAAAGCGCTGAAGCTTTCTTT TRBJ1-1 NA TRBV11-2 NA
CAWKSREDYGYTF TGTGCCTGGAAGTCCAGGGAGGACTATGGCTACACCTTC TRBJ1-2 NA TRBV30 NA
CSVTGGEDYGYTF TGCAGCGTTACAGGGGGGGAGGACTATGGCTACACCTTC TRBJ1-2 NA TRBV29-1 TRBD1
CASSPRDTQYF TGTGCCAGCAGCCCTAGAGATACGCAGTATTTT TRBJ2-3 NA TRBV9 NA
CASSLGLASYSGANVLTF TGTGCCAGCAGCTTAGGACTAGCATCCTACTCTGGGGCCAACGTCCTGACTTTC TRBJ2-6 NA TRBV7-9 TRBD2
CASSLGTAAGYTF TGCGCCAGCAGCTTAGGGACGGCCGCCGGCTACACCTTC TRBJ1-2 NA TRBV5-1 NA
CASSVRPSGGKETQYF TGTGCCAGCAGCGTAAGGCCTAGCGGGGGAAAAGAGACCCAGTACTTC TRBJ2-5 NA TRBV9 TRBD2
CASSLTGGGAPYNEQFF TGTGCCAGCAGTCTCACGGGAGGGGGCGCCCCCTACAATGAGCAGTTCTTC TRBJ2-1 NA TRBV27 NA
CASSPGTSGIRRETQYF TGTGCCAGCAGTCCCGGGACTAGCGGGATCCGTAGAGAGACCCAGTACTTC TRBJ2-5 once TRBV27 TRBD2
CASSLGWTGNRF TGTGCCAGCAGTTTAGGATGGACAGGGAATCGGTTT TRBJ1-1 NA TRBV28 TRBD1
CASSLERDSPLHF TGTGCCAGCAGCTTGGAAAGGGATTCACCCCTCCACTTT TRBJ1-6 NA TRBV5-8 NA
CASSYRDLFGYTF TGTGCCAGCAGCTACCGGGACCTTTTTGGCTACACCTTC TRBJ1-2 NA TRBV7-2 NA
CASSRGQGKSYTQYF TGTGCCAGCAGCCGCGGACAGGGGAAGAGTTATACGCAGTATTTT TRBJ2-3 NA TRBV11-2 TRBD1
CASSGEYEQYF TGTGCCAGCAGTGGGGAGTACGAGCAGTACTTC TRBJ2-7 NA TRBV2 NA
CASKRTGLANQPQHF TGTGCCAGCAAGAGAACAGGGCTAGCTAATCAGCCCCAGCATTTT TRBJ1-5 NA TRBV6-6 NA
CASSDWASGRYEQYF TGTGCCAGCAGTGATTGGGCTAGCGGGAGGTACGAGCAGTACTTC TRBJ2-7 NA TRBV6-1 TRBD2
CASGLSGSGGAYEQYF TGTGCTAGTGGTTTGTCAGGCTCTGGCGGGGCCTACGAGCAGTACTTC TRBJ2-7 NA TRBV12-5 NA
CASSWAGDREETQYF TGTGCCAGCAGCTGGGCCGGGGACAGAGAAGAGACCCAGTACTTC TRBJ2-5 NA TRBV5-5 TRBD1
CASSIQRTTDTQYF TGTGCCAGCTCAATTCAGCGGACCACAGATACGCAGTATTTT TRBJ2-3 NA TRBV18 NA
CASSLVGREQYF TGTGCCAGCAGCTTAGTTGGACGCGAGCAGTACTTC TRBJ2-7 NA TRBV11-2 NA
CASGGNEQYF TGTGCCAGTGGTGGGAACGAGCAGTACTTC TRBJ2-7 NA TRBV19 NA
CASSANRRVDYGYTF TGTGCCAGCAGCGCGAACCGAAGGGTAGACTATGGCTACACCTTC TRBJ1-2 NA TRBV5-4 NA
CASSQTRTSGGEQFF TGTGCCAGCAGCCAAACCCGGACTAGCGGGGGAGAGCAGTTCTTC TRBJ2-1 NA TRBV14 TRBD2
CASRGTGDYNEQFF TGCGCCAGCAGAGGGACAGGGGATTACAATGAGCAGTTCTTC TRBJ2-1 NA TRBV5-1 TRBD1
CASSLGSANQPQHF TGCGCCAGCAGCTTAGGATCAGCCAATCAGCCCCAGCATTTT TRBJ1-5 once TRBV5-1 NA
CASLLAEETQYF TGTGCCAGCCTCTTAGCGGAAGAGACCCAGTACTTC TRBJ2-5 NA TRBV7-9 NA
CASSLASSINQPQHF TGTGCCAGCAGCTTAGCGAGCAGCATCAATCAGCCCCAGCATTTT TRBJ1-5 NA TRBV7-9 NA
CASSSGQGKEYF TGTGCCAGCAGCTCAGGACAGGGGAAGGAGTACTTC TRBJ2-7 once TRBV7-8 TRBD1